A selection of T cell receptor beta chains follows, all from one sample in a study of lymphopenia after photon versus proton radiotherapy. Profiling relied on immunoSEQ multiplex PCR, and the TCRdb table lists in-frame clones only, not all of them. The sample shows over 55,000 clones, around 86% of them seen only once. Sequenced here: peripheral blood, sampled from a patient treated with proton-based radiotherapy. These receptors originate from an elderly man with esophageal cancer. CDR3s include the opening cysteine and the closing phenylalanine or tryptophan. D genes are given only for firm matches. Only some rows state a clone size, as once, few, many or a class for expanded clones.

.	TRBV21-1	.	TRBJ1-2	TGTGCCAGCAGGGAATCGGGAACTAACTATGGCTACACCTTC	CASRESGTNYGYTF
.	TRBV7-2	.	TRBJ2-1	TGTGCCAGCAGCGTCTCAGGGAGCTCCTACAATGAGCAGTTCTTC	CASSVSGSSYNEQFF
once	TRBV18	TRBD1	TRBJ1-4	TGTGCCAGCTCACCGGGACAGGAGAATGAAAAACTGTTTTTT	CASSPGQENEKLFF
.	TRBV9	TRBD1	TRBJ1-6	TGTGCCAGCAGCGTAGCGGGACAGGGGGGATTCCCCCTCCACTTT	CASSVAGQGGFPLHF
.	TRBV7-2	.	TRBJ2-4	TGTGCCAGCAGCGGCGGACGTAACGACATTCAGTACTTC	CASSGGRNDIQYF
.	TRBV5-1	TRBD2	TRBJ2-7	TGCGCCAGCAGCCAGACTAGCGCGACCGACGAGCAGTACTTC	CASSQTSATDEQYF
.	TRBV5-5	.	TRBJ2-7	TGTGCCAGCAGCTTTAGGGGTATGACGGACGAGCAGTACTTC	CASSFRGMTDEQYF
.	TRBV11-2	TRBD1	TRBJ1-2	TGTGCCAGCAGCCAAGCCGGGACAGGCTATGGCTACACCTTC	CASSQAGTGYGYTF
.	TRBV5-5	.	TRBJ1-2	TGTGCCAGCAGCTCAGAATGGTGGGCTAACTATGGCTACACCTTC	CASSSEWWANYGYTF
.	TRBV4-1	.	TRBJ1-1	TGCGCCAGCAGCCAAGTAGGAGGCACTGAAGCTTTCTTT	CASSQVGGTEAFF
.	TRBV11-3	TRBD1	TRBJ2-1	TGTGCCAGCAGCCCAGGGGGTAGCTCCTACAATGAGCAGTTCTTC	CASSPGGSSYNEQFF
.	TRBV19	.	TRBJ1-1	TGTGCCAGTAGTATAGCCCCCGAGGGGAACACTGAAGCTTTCTTT	CASSIAPEGNTEAFF
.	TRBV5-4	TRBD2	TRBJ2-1	TGTGCCAGCAGCTTGGCCGGGACTAGCGGGGTTAACTACAATGAGCAGTTCTTC	CASSLAGTSGVNYNEQFF
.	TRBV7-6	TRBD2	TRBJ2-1	TGTGCCAGCGAACCCCTAGCGGGGGCAGGTGAGCAGTTCTTC	CASEPLAGAGEQFF
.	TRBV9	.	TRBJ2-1	TGTGCCAGCAGCGTAGAGGAGTGGAGCTCCTACAATGAGCAGTTCTTC	CASSVEEWSSYNEQFF
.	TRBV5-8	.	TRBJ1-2	TGTGCCAGCAGCAGGGCCTCGATGGAGGGCTATGGCTACACCTTC	CASSRASMEGYGYTF
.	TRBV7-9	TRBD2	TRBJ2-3	TGTGCCCCCGGGAGGACAGATACGCAGTATTTT	CAPGRTDTQYF
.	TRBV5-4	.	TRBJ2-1	TGTGCCAGCAGCCACCGGACCCGAGGCTCCTACAATGAGCAGTTCTTC	CASSHRTRGSYNEQFF
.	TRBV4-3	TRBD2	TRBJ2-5	TGCGCCAGCAGCCCAGTAGCGGGGGGGGGAGAGACCCAGTACTTC	CASSPVAGGGETQYF
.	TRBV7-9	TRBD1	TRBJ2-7	TGTGCCAGCAGCCGACAGGGGACGTACGAGCAGTACTTC	CASSRQGTYEQYF
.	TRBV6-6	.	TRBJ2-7	TGTGCCAGCAGTGACGCGCGGCGGTCATCCTACGAGCAGTACTTC	CASSDARRSSYEQYF
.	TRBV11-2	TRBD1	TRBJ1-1	TGTGCCAGCAGCGACAGTTTCAGGGGGGCTTTCTTT	CASSDSFRGAFF
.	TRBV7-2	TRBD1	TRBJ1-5	TGTGCCAGCAGCTCGACAGGGGGTAGACAGCCCCAGCATTTT	CASSSTGGRQPQHF
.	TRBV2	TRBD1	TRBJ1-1	TGTGCCAGCAGGGCGACTACCGGGACAGGGAACACTGAAGCTTTCTTT	CASRATTGTGNTEAFF
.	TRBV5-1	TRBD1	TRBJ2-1	TGCGCCAGCAGCCAAGGACAGGGGGTGGGTGAGCAGTTCTTC	CASSQGQGVGEQFF
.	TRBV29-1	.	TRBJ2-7	TGCAGCGTTTCTGACGGAGGTGAGCAGTACTTC	CSVSDGGEQYF
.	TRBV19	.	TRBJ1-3	TGTGCCAGTAGTATAGGTGGCGCGGGAGGCCTCGGAAACACCATATATTTT	CASSIGGAGGLGNTIYF
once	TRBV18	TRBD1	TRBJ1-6	TGTGCCAGCTCACCACTTGTATTGGACAGGGGATCACCCCTCCACTTT	CASSPLVLDRGSPLHF
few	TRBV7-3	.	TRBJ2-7	TGTGCCAGCAGCTTATCGGGGGCGCGCGAGCAGTACTTC	CASSLSGAREQYF
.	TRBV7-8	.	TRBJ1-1	TGTGCCAGCAGCCCCGACCCGAGACCTGAAGCTTTCTTT	CASSPDPRPEAFF
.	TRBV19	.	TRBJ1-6	TGTGCCAGTAGTATTCACCCGAGCTCCTATAATTCACCCCTCCACTTT	CASSIHPSSYNSPLHF
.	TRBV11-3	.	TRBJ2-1	TGTGCCAGCAGTACTAGCTTCTACAATGAGCAGTTCTTC	CASSTSFYNEQFF
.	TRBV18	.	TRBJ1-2	TGTGCCAGCTCACCTTCTCAGGATTACTATGGCTACACCTTC	CASSPSQDYYGYTF
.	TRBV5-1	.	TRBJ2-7	TGCGCCAGCAGCTTGACGGCTAGCTCCTACGAGCAGTACTTC	CASSLTASSYEQYF
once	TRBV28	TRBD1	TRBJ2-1	TGTGCCAGCATGGGGACAGCCCGAAATGAGCAGTTCTTC	CASMGTARNEQFF
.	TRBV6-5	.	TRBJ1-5	TGTGCCAGCAGTTACTCCGGGGGAAGCAATCAGCCCCAGCATTTT	CASSYSGGSNQPQHF
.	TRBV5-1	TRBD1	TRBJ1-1	TGCGCCTCCAACCTACAGGGGGTGGGATGGGGCACTGAAGCTTTCTTT	CASNLQGVGWGTEAFF
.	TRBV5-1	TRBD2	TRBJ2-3	TGCGCCAGCAGCTTGGGGCATAGCGGGAGGGCCGCAGATACGCAGTATTTT	CASSLGHSGRAADTQYF
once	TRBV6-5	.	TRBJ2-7	TGTGCCAGCAGTCGGGACCAACCAGACTACGAGCAGTACTTC	CASSRDQPDYEQYF
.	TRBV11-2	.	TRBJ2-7	TGTGCCAGCAGCCCGCCTCGATCTAGCGTGGTCGCCTACGAGCAGTACTTC	CASSPPRSSVVAYEQYF
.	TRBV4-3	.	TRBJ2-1	TGCGCCAGCAGCCAAGCGGGGACTCTGACTTCCCAGTTCTTC	CASSQAGTLTSQFF
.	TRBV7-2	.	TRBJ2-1	TGTGCCAGCAGCCGTATATTGGGGCTCTCTCCCTACAATGAGCAGTTCTTC	CASSRILGLSPYNEQFF
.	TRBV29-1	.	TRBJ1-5	TGCAGCGTTGAACCGGGGGGTGGCCAGCCCCAGCATTTT	CSVEPGGGQPQHF
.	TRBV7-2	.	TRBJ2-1	TGTGCCAGCAGCTTGTTCGGGTCCTACAATGAGCAGTTCTTC	CASSLFGSYNEQFF
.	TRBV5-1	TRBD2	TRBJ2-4	TGCGCCACCAAGCGGGGTAAGGGGAAAAACATTCAGTACTTC	CATKRGKGKNIQYF
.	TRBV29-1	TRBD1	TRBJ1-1	TGCAGCGTGGCCGGGACAGGGGGTCGGACTGAAGCTTTCTTT	CSVAGTGGRTEAFF
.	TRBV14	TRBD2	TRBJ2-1	TGTGCCAGCAGCCAGCCTAACCCACCCGTGACTAGCGACTCCTACAATGAGCAGTTCTTC	CASSQPNPPVTSDSYNEQFF
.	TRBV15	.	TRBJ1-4	TGTGCCACCAGCAGAGAGTCCGGCGCTAATGAAAAACTGTTTTTT	CATSRESGANEKLFF